This TCR beta chain is from a study of T cells expressing NK-cell markers. Study as a whole: HCMV seropositivity marked most of the eight sequenced donors; one was seronegative.

Germline V gives CDR1 SEHNR, CDR2 FQNEAQ (reference sequence). This CDR3 contains 14 residues. From its re-call of the 5' RACE reads, TCRdb lists each CDR3 protein once, without DNA. This sample's clone table lists some 150,000 distinct CDR3 sequences. V usage is TRBV7-9 and J usage is TRBJ1-1. Specimen: blood T cells: a sorted CD56 or NKG2C T cell subset, CD4+ or CD8+ T cells, or bulk PBMC T cells (not recorded which). This TCR was sampled from a man between 18 and 29 years old in good health. CDR3 sequence reads: CASSPPGVGYEAFF.